Below, 17 T cell receptor beta chains from the same sample are listed, as sequenced in a study of shared clonotypes between healthy human individuals. Here immunoSEQ multiplex PCR was the method, and the copy in TCRdb shows in-frame clones only, minus some. The sample includes fewer than 700,000 clones, around 76% of them seen just once. Material for sequencing was PBMCs. These receptors came from a woman between 35 and 50 years old in good health. Some clones in this sample may be carry-over from other donors' samples.

The gene calls are TRBV28 and TRBJ2-7; 7 bases are a match to TRBD2. V was pared by 4 bases and J by 5 bases, with 2 bases of the junction left unmatched. This CDR3 contains 12 residues. Germline CDR1 and CDR2: MDHEN and SYDVKM. CDR3 loop: CASSSGLDEQYF. CDR3 DNA sequence: TGTGCCAGCAGTTCCGGACTAGACGAGCAGTACTTC.

The rearrangement joins TRBV30 to TRBJ2-5, with D uncertain. This CDR3 has 15 amino acids. V was clipped by 2 bases and J by 0 bases, with 13 bases between them. The germline V gene encodes CDR1 GTSNPN and CDR2 SVGIG (reference sequence). For the CDR3, the DNA is TGTGCCTGGAGTATTATGAAAGGCCACCAAGAGACCCAGTACTTC. Translating it yields CAWSIMKGHQETQYF.

V and J are TRBV18 and TRBJ1-2; D possibly corresponds to TRBD1 (6 bases). Germline V lookup: CDR1 KGHSH, CDR2 LQKENI. The V gene lost 2 bases and the J gene lost 5 bases, with 18 bases spanning the gap. The CDR3 totals 16 residues. The CDR3 DNA reads as TGTGCCAGCTCACCAATACAGGGACCGGCTCAATATGGCTACACCTTC. Its translation: CASSPIQGPAQYGYTF.

This rearrangement joins TRBV6-4 to TRBJ2-1; TRBD1 or TRBD2 may be the D gene (7 bases each). The CDR3 is 15 residues long. V was shortened by 5 bases and J by 6 bases, with 17 bases between the two germline ends. Looked up from germline, CDR1 is MRHNA and CDR2 is SNTAGT. This CDR3 is CASSPTSEGANEQFF. The CDR3 bases are TGTGCCAGCAGTCCAACTAGCGAGGGGGCCAATGAGCAGTTCTTC.

This chain joins TRBV28 and TRBJ1-5; D possibly corresponds to TRBD1 (5 bases). The CDR3 runs to 15 residues. The germline CDR1 and CDR2 sequences are MDHEN and SYDVKM. V was pared by 8 bases and J by 1 base, with 15 bases between. The CDR3 here is CASGGSVQSNQPQHF. In nucleotides, the CDR3 is TGTGCCAGCGGGGGGTCAGTACAAAGCAATCAGCCCCAGCATTTT.

Ten or more counts support this clone. The rearrangement joins TRBV19 to TRBJ2-3; TRBD2 matches 12 bases. V lost 5 bases and J lost 1; bases outside the gene matches: 4. This CDR3 spans 16 amino acids. Germline V gives CDR1 LNHDA, CDR2 SQIVND (reference sequence). This chain's CDR3 is CASSSLAGGGTDTQYF. The CDR3 nucleotides read TGTGCCAGTAGTTCGCTAGCGGGAGGGGGCACAGATACGCAGTATTTT.

A remark on this clone: Distinct nucleotide sequences in the sample also encode this CDR3. In DNA, the CDR3 is TGTGCCAGCAGTTACTCAGGGGACGGGGCCAACGTCCTGACTTTC. Its protein product is CASSYSGDGANVLTF. V and J are TRBV6-5 and TRBJ2-6, with D perhaps being TRBD1 or TRBD2 (5 bases each). The CDR3 covers 15 residues. V shed 0 bases and J shed 4 bases, with 7 bases lying between them. Germline loops: CDR1 MNHEY, CDR2 SVGAGI.

The gene calls are TRBV27 and TRBJ1-2; a possible D gene is TRBD1 (5 bases). This CDR3 is 14 amino acids long. V was shortened by 3 bases and J by 4 bases, with 12 bases between the two germline ends. Germline assignment: CDR1 MNHEY and CDR2 SMNVEV (reference sequence). This CDR3 is CASSFGAGIYGYTF. The CDR3 nucleotides are TGTGCCAGCAGTTTTGGGGCGGGTATCTATGGCTACACCTTC.

The genes are TRBV7-9 and TRBJ1-2; D is perhaps TRBD1 (5 bases). The CDR3 length is 14 residues. CDR1 is SEHNR and CDR2 is FQNEAQ in the germline V gene (reference sequence). V was cut by 5 bases and J by 4 bases, with 14 bases left in between. In DNA, the CDR3 is TGTGCCAGCAGCCCCACAGTGGGGGGCTATGGCTACACCTTC. It codes for CASSPTVGGYGYTF.

The genes are TRBV6-5 and TRBJ2-2, with D maybe TRBD1 (6 bases). The CDR3 is made up of 14 amino acids. CDR1 is MNHEY, CDR2 SVGAGI, per germline. Trimming removed 3 bases at V and 4 bases at J, with 9 bases between. This chain's CDR3 is CASSYLGGTGELFF. DNA of the CDR3: TGTGCCAGCAGTTATCTAGGGGGCACCGGGGAGCTGTTTTTT.

V is TRBV30 and J is TRBJ2-7, with D perhaps matching TRBD1 (5 bases). V was clipped by 5 bases and J by 0 bases, with 8 bases between them. Germline V gives CDR1 GTSNPN, CDR2 SVGIG (reference sequence). The CDR3 runs to 12 residues. The CDR3 is CAWATGSYEQYF. In nucleotides, the CDR3 is TGTGCCTGGGCAACAGGCTCCTACGAGCAGTACTTC.

The DNA of the CDR3 is TGTGCCAGCTCACCGGGGCCGGGACAGGTCCTTATCTCTGGGGCCAACGTCCTGACTTTC. Translating gives CASSPGPGQVLISGANVLTF. This rearrangement joins TRBV18 to TRBJ2-6, with TRBD1 identical over 8 bases. CDR1 and CDR2 (germline): KGHSH, LQKENI. This CDR3 is 20 amino acids long. Trimming at V came to 3 bases and at J to 0 bases, leaving 13 bases not matched to a gene.

CDR3 sequence reads: CASSQVWAYGYTF. The CDR3 nucleotides are TGCGCCAGCAGCCAAGTCTGGGCCTATGGCTACACCTTC. The chain combines TRBV4-1 with TRBJ1-2, with no clear D. Germline loops: CDR1 MGHRA, CDR2 YSYEKL. Trimming took 1 base from V and 4 from J, leaving 7 bases between them. The CDR3 length is 13 residues.

For this clone: This likely reflects a read error, since a far larger clone is one base away. This specimen includes other DNA sequences encoding the same CDR3. The J gene is TRBJ1-1, the V gene TRBV29-1; D gene ambiguous. This CDR3 has 12 amino acids. In germline, CDR1 is SQVTM, CDR2 ANQGSEA. Trimming stripped 2 bases from V and 8 bases from J, with 12 bases between. Here the CDR3 reads CSVERVSTEAFF. The CDR3 nucleotides are TGCAGCGTTGAACGGGTCAGCACCGAAGCTTTCTTT.

This chain uses TRBV15 with TRBJ2-5; possibly TRBD2 for D (6 bases). Trimming left V 5 bases short and J 1 base short, with 11 bases between. From germline, CDR1 is LNHNV and CDR2 YYDKDF (reference sequence). The CDR3 contains 14 residues. CDR3 sequence (DNA): TGTGCCACCAGCCGCCGGGACTCCCAAGAGACCCAGTACTTC. Translated, it gives CATSRRDSQETQYF.

The genes are TRBV30 and TRBJ1-2; the match to TRBD1 covers 9 bases. Trimming removed 4 bases from V and 7 bases from J; junction bases left unmatched: 7. Germline V gene lookup returns CDR1 GTSNPN and CDR2 SVGIG (reference sequence). This CDR3 comprises 13 residues. This CDR3 is CAWTTTGGLGYTF. In nucleotides, the CDR3 is TGTGCCTGGACTACGACAGGGGGTCTTGGCTACACCTTC.

The V and J genes are TRBV30 and TRBJ2-1; D not resolved. Trimming shortened V by 2 bases and J by 9 bases, and 14 bases separated the two germline ends. Germline V lookup: CDR1 GTSNPN, CDR2 SVGIG (reference sequence). This CDR3 comprises 13 residues. CDR3: CAWSPKARIEQFF. Here the CDR3 DNA reads TGTGCCTGGAGTCCAAAGGCACGAATTGAGCAGTTCTTC. Filled out from reference TRBV30 and TRBJ2-1, the complete variable domain reads SQTIHQWPATLVQPVGSPLSLECTVEGTSNPNLYWYRQAAGRGLQLLFYSVGIGQISSEVPQNLSASRPQDRQFILSSKKLLLSDSGFYLCAWSPKARIEQFFGPGTRLTVL.